The rows below give T cell receptor beta chains drawn from one sample of a study of shared clonotypes between healthy human individuals. Profiling relied on immunoSEQ multiplex PCR, and the TCRdb table lists in-frame clones only, not all of them. The sample has around 1.5 million clones, around 98% seen once. The sequenced material came from naive CD4+ T cells sorted from blood. These receptors were taken from a man aged 30-40 years in good health. CDR3s include the opening cysteine and the closing phenylalanine or tryptophan. A D gene is named only where the DNA matches it firmly. Some rows mark clone size as missing; the rest say once, few, many or name a class of expanded clone.

abundance	d_gene	v_gene	j_gene	CDR3nt	CDR3aa
-	-	TRBV7-3	TRBJ2-1	TGTGCCAGCAGCTTAATGAACCGACAACACAATGAGCAGTTCTTC	CASSLMNRQHNEQFF
-	TRBD2	TRBV5-1	TRBJ2-1	TGCGCCAGCAGCTCTGGACTCGCGGGAGGGCCGAATGAGCAGTTCTTC	CASSSGLAGGPNEQFF
-	-	TRBV5-6	TRBJ2-2	TGTGCCAGCAGCTTGTTTAGCACCGGGGAGCTGTTTTTT	CASSLFSTGELFF
-	-	TRBV9	TRBJ2-1	TGTGCCAGCAGCGTAGGCTCCGGAGCCTACAATGAGCAGTTCTTC	CASSVGSGAYNEQFF
-	TRBD1	TRBV5-5	TRBJ1-2	TGTGCCAGCACCCCGAGGGATGACAGGGGGCATTATGGCTACACCTTC	CASTPRDDRGHYGYTF
-	-	TRBV7-9	TRBJ1-2	TGTGCCAGCAGGAACTCCACAGGGAGGGGGACAAACGCTAACTATGGCTACACCTTC	CASRNSTGRGTNANYGYTF
-	TRBD1	TRBV6-1	TRBJ2-3	TGTGCCAGCAGTCAAGGGGGCATGGATACGCAGTATTTT	CASSQGGMDTQYF
-	TRBD1	TRBV28	TRBJ1-4	TGTGCCAGCAGACCTACTAGACCACAGGGGATTCGGGATAATGAAAAACTGTTTTTT	CASRPTRPQGIRDNEKLFF
-	TRBD1	TRBV4-1	TRBJ2-3	TGCGCCAGCAGCCAGGGGACAGGCACAGATACGCAGTATTTT	CASSQGTGTDTQYF
once	-	TRBV7-3	TRBJ2-7	TGTGCCAGCAGCTTACTGACAGTCACTCAGCAGTACTTC	CASSLLTVTQQYF
-	-	TRBV29-1	TRBJ1-2	TGCAGCGTTGAAGAATGGGGCGGCAGGAGACTCTATGGCTACACCTTC	CSVEEWGGRRLYGYTF
-	TRBD1	TRBV6-6	TRBJ2-2	TGTGCCAGCAGTTACAGGGGACAGGGGAAGTCCGGGGAGCTGTTTTTT	CASSYRGQGKSGELFF
-	-	TRBV7-2	TRBJ1-4	TGTGCCAGTACCGATCTCCCCTTTAGTGAAAAACTGTTTTTT	CASTDLPFSEKLFF
once	TRBD2	TRBV19	TRBJ2-7	TGTGCCAGTAGTATCCTAGCGGGAGGGCCCTACGAGCAGTACTTC	CASSILAGGPYEQYF
-	-	TRBV30	TRBJ2-7	TGTGCCTGGAGTCCGGGACTCTACGAGCAGTACTTC	CAWSPGLYEQYF
-	-	TRBV5-4	TRBJ2-7	TGTGCCAGCAGCCGCCCAGGACTGGATTACGAGCAGTACTTC	CASSRPGLDYEQYF
-	-	TRBV6-6	TRBJ2-3	TGTGCCAGCAGTTATAAGGGCAGGTCCTATAACCTTTTT	CASSYKGRSYNLF
-	TRBD2	TRBV10-3	TRBJ2-7	TGTGCCATCAGTGGACCGGATAGCGGGAAGCGTTTTTACGAGCAGTACTTC	CAISGPDSGKRFYEQYF
-	TRBD2	TRBV29-1	TRBJ2-7	TGCAGCGTTGTATACTCGGGACTAGCGGTACACGAGCAGTACTTC	CSVVYSGLAVHEQYF
-	-	TRBV10-3	TRBJ2-3	TGTGCCATCAGTGAGTCAGTAGGGTCATTTGGTCCAGATACGCAGTATTTT	CAISESVGSFGPDTQYF
-	TRBD2	TRBV19	TRBJ2-1	TGTGCCAGTAGTATCTATAGCGGGATCTATGAGCAGTTCTTC	CASSIYSGIYEQFF
-	TRBD2	TRBV11-2	TRBJ2-3	TGTGCCAGCAGCTTCCTAGCGGGAGGAGGTACAGATACGCAGTATTTT	CASSFLAGGGTDTQYF
-	-	TRBV9	TRBJ1-2	TGTGCCAGCAGCGTAGGGGGGTGGTATGGCTACACCTTC	CASSVGGWYGYTF
once	-	TRBV2	TRBJ1-5	TGTGCCAGCAGGGCAAAGGGGGGGGCTGAGGGCAATCAGCCCCAGCATTTT	CASRAKGGAEGNQPQHF
-	-	TRBV19	TRBJ2-2	TGTGCCAGTAGTCTAGCCGGCACCGGGGAGCTGTTTTTT	CASSLAGTGELFF
-	-	TRBV28	TRBJ1-5	TGTGCCAGCAGTTTAACCGTGCATCGGACCCAGCATTTT	CASSLTVHRTQHF
-	-	TRBV7-9	TRBJ2-1	TGTGCCAGCAGCTTAGACTACAGCTACAATGAGCAGTTCTTC	CASSLDYSYNEQFF
-	TRBD1	TRBV2	TRBJ1-2	TGTGCCAGCAGTGATTCAGGGGGCTATGGCTACACCTTC	CASSDSGGYGYTF
-	TRBD2	TRBV5-1	TRBJ2-1	TGCGCCAGCAGCTTTTCTAGCGGGAGTGATAATGAGCAGTTCTTC	CASSFSSGSDNEQFF
-	TRBD1	TRBV5-1	TRBJ1-1	TGCGCCAGCTGGCGGACAGGGGGGCATGCTGGCACTGAAGCTTTCTTT	CASWRTGGHAGTEAFF
-	-	TRBV7-3	TRBJ2-5	TGTGCCAGCAGCTTACGGGGGTATGAGACCCAGTACTTC	CASSLRGYETQYF
-	-	TRBV5-5	TRBJ1-1	TGTGCCAGCAGCTTGAATAATGAAGCTTTCTTT	CASSLNNEAFF
-	-	TRBV18	TRBJ2-5	TGTGCCAGCTCACCGGGGACCCAAGAGACCCAGTACTTC	CASSPGTQETQYF
-	TRBD1	TRBV6-6	TRBJ1-5	TGTGCCAGCAGTTACTCACCAGGGGGGGGAGGTCAGCCCCAGCATTTT	CASSYSPGGGGQPQHF
-	TRBD1	TRBV29-1	TRBJ2-6	TGCAGCGTGGATACAGGGGCTGGGGCCAACGTCCTGACTTTC	CSVDTGAGANVLTF
-	TRBD1	TRBV5-4	TRBJ2-7	TGTGCCAGCAGCAGGACAGGGGAAGGGCAGTACTTC	CASSRTGEGQYF
-	-	TRBV5-4	TRBJ2-7	TGTGCCAGCAGCCGAGGCGGGAAGAACGATCACGAGCAGTACTTC	CASSRGGKNDHEQYF
-	TRBD1	TRBV29-1	TRBJ2-7	TGCAGCGTCGGATCAGGGGGCGGCGGCGAGCAGTACTTC	CSVGSGGGGEQYF